One and the same sample provided the 13 T cell receptor beta chains below, sequenced in a study of identical twins. TCRdb analysed the 5' RACE reads with MiXCR anew, one entry per CDR3 protein. The sample carries about 240,000 distinct CDR3 sequences, approximately 10% recorded once. Material: memory T cells sorted from blood. The source is a man in his fifties or sixties in good health.

This clonotype was observed many times. The V call is TRBV27, the J call TRBJ1-1; no definite D call. The CDR3 is 13 amino acids. Trimming pared 2 bases from V and 1 base from J, leaving 5 bases between. The germline V gene encodes CDR1 MNHEY and CDR2 SMNVEV (reference sequence). CDR3 protein: CASSLRGNTEAFF. In DNA, the CDR3 is TGTGCCAGCAGTTTACGAGGGAACACTGAAGCTTTCTTT.

This clonotype was seen at least ten times. V and J are TRBV27 and TRBJ2-1; D call uncertain. V gave up 4 bases and J gave up 7 bases, with 8 bases separating them. The CDR3 length is 12 residues. Germline V gives CDR1 MNHEY, CDR2 SMNVEV (reference sequence). The DNA of the CDR3 is TGTGCCAGCAGTTCAGGATGGAATGAGCAGTTCTTC. Amino acids: CASSSGWNEQFF.

The rearrangement links TRBV20-1 to TRBJ2-5; 10 nucleotides line up with TRBD2. The CDR3 runs to 16 residues. V lost 6 bases to trimming and J lost 5 bases; unmatched junction nucleotides: 15. Germline-derived CDR1 and CDR2 are DFQATT and SNEGSKA (reference sequence). CDR3: CSAKLAGLNSRETQYF. The DNA for the CDR3 is TGCAGTGCCAAACTAGCGGGGCTCAACTCAAGGGAGACCCAGTACTTC.

This clonotype showed up just a few times. The chain carries TRBV5-1 and TRBJ2-6; TRBD1 matches 9 bases. The V and J ends lost 5 bases and 4 bases, in that order; junction bases with no gene match: 10. The CDR3 has 17 residues. Germline V gene data show CDR1 as SGHRS and CDR2 as YFSETQ. For the CDR3, the DNA is TGCGCCAGCAGACGGACAGGGGAAACGTTGGGGGCCAACGTCCTGACTTTC. Its protein is CASRRTGETLGANVLTF. Full variable domain (outside the CDR3, taken from reference TRBV5-1 and TRBJ2-6): KAGVTQTPRYLIKTRGQQVTLSCSPISGHRSVSWYQQTPGQGLQFLFEYFSETQRNKGNFPGRFSGRQFSNSRSEMNVSTLELGDSALYLCASRRTGETLGANVLTFGAGSRLTVL.

The V and J genes are TRBV6-1 and TRBJ2-1; D is uncertain. Germline CDR1 is MNHNS and CDR2 is SASEGT. The V and J ends lost 8 bases and 6 bases respectively, with 14 bases between them. CDR3 length equals 13 residues. The CDR3 coding sequence is TGTGCCAGCGGTCCCAACAGACCCAATGAGCAGTTCTTC. Its translation is CASGPNRPNEQFF.

Ten or more counts support this clonotype. V usage is TRBV5-1 and J usage is TRBJ1-5; D unresolved. With 4 bases removed from V and 5 bases from J, the gap between germline ends came to 10 bases. Germline CDR1 reads SGHRS; CDR2 reads YFSETQ. The CDR3 extends over 13 amino acids. CDR3 sequence (DNA): TGCGCCAGCAGCAAATCAATGGATCAGCCCCAGCATTTT. Translating gives CASSKSMDQPQHF.

This clonotype was detected only a few times. V usage is TRBV6-1 and J usage is TRBJ1-4, with 8 bases identical to TRBD1. Germline V gene lookup returns CDR1 MNHNS and CDR2 SASEGT. The CDR3 has 15 amino acids. J gave up 7 bases and V 6 bases, and 10 bases lay outside the gene matches. DNA of the CDR3: TGTGCCAGCAGCCCTACGACAGGGGCGGGTGAAAAACTGTTTTTT. Protein product: CASSPTTGAGEKLFF.

As regards this clonotype: This may stem from a read error, because a much larger clone lies one nucleotide away. The genes are TRBV7-3 and TRBJ2-1; 14 nucleotides agree with TRBD2. V trimming: 5 bases; J trimming: 8 bases; junction bases outside the gene matches: 5. The CDR3 contains 15 residues. Looked up from germline, CDR1 is SGHTA and CDR2 is FQGTGA. The CDR3 DNA reads as TGTGCCAGCAGCATCTCGGGACTAGCGGGAGATGAGCAGTTCTTC. Protein product: CASSISGLAGDEQFF.

The V gene is TRBV20-1, the J gene TRBJ2-5; weak D call: TRBD2 (7 bases). This CDR3 is 15 amino acids long. Germline V gives CDR1 DFQATT, CDR2 SNEGSKA (reference sequence). Trimming left V 0 bases short and J 5 bases short, with 16 bases between. CDR3 region: CSARELLGGVETQYF. In nucleotides, the CDR3 is TGCAGTGCTAGAGAACTACTAGGGGGGGTGGAGACCCAGTACTTC.

This sequence joins TRBV20-1 and TRBJ2-5; 9 nucleotides align to TRBD2. V shed 2 bases, J shed 5 bases, and the junction held 15 bases outside the gene matches. Germline lookup yields CDR1 DFQATT and CDR2 SNEGSKA (reference sequence). This CDR3 contains 17 residues. In nucleotides, the CDR3 is TGCAGTGCTAGATCCCGGGGGCTAGCGGGGCGAAGGGAGACCCAGTACTTC. Amino acids: CSARSRGLAGRRETQYF.

In its sample, this clonotype was seen many times. This chain links TRBV9 with TRBJ2-5, with 9 bases that match TRBD1. CDR3 length: 16 amino acids. The V segment lost 3 bases and the J segment 1 base; nucleotides outside the gene matches: 7. CDR1 SGDLS and CDR2 YYNGEE come from the germline V gene. CDR3 loop: CASSGDHRGPQETQYF. CDR3 coding DNA: TGTGCCAGCAGCGGAGATCACAGGGGGCCCCAAGAGACCCAGTACTTC.

This clonotype was seen many times. V is TRBV7-9 and J is TRBJ1-1; D is ambiguous. CDR3 length equals 14 residues. Germline-derived CDR1 and CDR2 are SEHNR and FQNEAQ (reference sequence). Between the trimmed V and J ends, which lost 5 bases and 7 bases, there was a span of 17 bases. CDR3 sequence reads: CASSPNQYRIEAFF. The DNA for the CDR3 is TGTGCCAGCAGCCCCAATCAATACCGTATTGAAGCTTTCTTT. Full variable domain (missing parts from reference TRBV7-9 and TRBJ1-1): DTGVSQNPRHKITKRGQNVTFRCDPISEHNRLYWYRQTLGQGPEFLTYFQNEAQLEKSRLLSDRFSAERPKGSFSTLEIQRTEQGDSAMYLCASSPNQYRIEAFFGQGTRLTVV.

This rearrangement joins TRBV7-9 to TRBJ1-4; 8 bases are a match to TRBD1. J was trimmed by 2 bases and V by 5 bases; bases with no gene match: 7. Germline CDR1 is SEHNR and CDR2 is FQNEAQ (reference sequence). The CDR3 loop spans 16 amino acids. CDR3 in DNA: TGTGCCAGCAGCCGACAGGGGATGAGGACTAATGAAAAACTGTTTTTT. Protein: CASSRQGMRTNEKLFF.